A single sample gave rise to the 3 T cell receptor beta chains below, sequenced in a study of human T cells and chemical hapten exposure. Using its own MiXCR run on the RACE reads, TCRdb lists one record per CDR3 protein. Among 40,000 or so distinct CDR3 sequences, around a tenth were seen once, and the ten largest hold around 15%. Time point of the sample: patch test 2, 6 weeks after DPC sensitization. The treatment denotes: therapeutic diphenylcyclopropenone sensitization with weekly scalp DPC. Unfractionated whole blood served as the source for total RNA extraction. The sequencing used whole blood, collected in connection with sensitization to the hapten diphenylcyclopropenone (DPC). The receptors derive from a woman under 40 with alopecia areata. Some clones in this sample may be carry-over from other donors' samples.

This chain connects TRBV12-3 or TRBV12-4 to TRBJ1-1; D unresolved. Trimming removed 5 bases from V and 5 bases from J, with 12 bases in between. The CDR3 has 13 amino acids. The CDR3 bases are TGTGCCAGCAGTCCTACGGGCCGAACTGAAGCTTTCTTT. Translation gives CASSPTGRTEAFF.

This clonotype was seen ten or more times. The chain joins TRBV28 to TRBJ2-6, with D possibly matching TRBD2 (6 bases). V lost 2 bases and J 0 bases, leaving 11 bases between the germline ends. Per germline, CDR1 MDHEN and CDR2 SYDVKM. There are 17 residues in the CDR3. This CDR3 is CASSLPVGGSGANVLTF. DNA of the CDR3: TGTGCCAGCAGTTTACCTGTCGGGGGCTCTGGGGCCAACGTCCTGACTTTC.

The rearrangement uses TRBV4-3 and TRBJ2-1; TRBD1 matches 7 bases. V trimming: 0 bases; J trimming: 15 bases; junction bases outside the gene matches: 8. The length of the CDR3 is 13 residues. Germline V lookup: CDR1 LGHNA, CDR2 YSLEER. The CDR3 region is CASSQERTGVVFF. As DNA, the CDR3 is TGCGCCAGCAGCCAAGAAAGGACAGGTGTAGTGTTCTTC.